This T cell receptor (beta chain) was documented in a study of blood T cell repertoires in COVID-19. Overall study context: Researchers got acute and convalescent COVID-19 samples from the United States, Italy and Spain.

Germline loops: CDR1 SEHNR, CDR2 FQNEAQ (reference sequence). The CDR3 sequence is 16 residues long. The V segment lost 4 bases and the J segment 4 bases; nucleotides outside the gene matches: 8. This clone came up a few times. Per the original methods: Amplified reference gene primers provided the basis for estimating nucleated cell counts. Assay: immunoSEQ multiplex PCR; the TCRdb copy retains only in-frame clones and omits some. V, J and clone size are those of that table, while D and trimming were read from the DNA. The profile shows about 170,000 clones, roughly 84% of them singletons. The chain combines TRBV7-9 with TRBJ1-4; 8 bases agree with TRBD1. This receptor was taken from a woman in her fifties or sixties with acute or convalescent COVID-19. The sample was peripheral blood. This chain's CDR3 is CASSSWTDRVNEKLFF. CDR3 nucleotides: TGTGCCAGCAGCTCCTGGACGGACAGGGTTAATGAAAAACTGTTTTTT.